This T cell receptor beta chain was identified during a study of blood T cell repertoires in COVID-19. Turning to the study itself: Sources were T cells, B-cell-depleted T cells, or PBMCs; the material itself was cDNA or gDNA.

As handled by the study authors: How many nucleated cells were present was estimated from reference gene primer amplification. Using immunoSEQ multiplex PCR, the repertoire was profiled, and TCRdb retains in-frame clones only, with some absent. V and J calls and clone size are copied from that table; D and trimming were computed from the DNA. The data hold about 160,000 clones, with over 75% observed a single time. The CDR3 has 14 amino acids. Germline lookup yields CDR1 WNHNN and CDR2 SYGVQD (reference sequence). The V end was cut by 6 bases, the J end by 1 base, with 9 bases between. This clonotype was obtained from a man aged 65 to 85 with acute or convalescent COVID-19. The sample comprised peripheral blood. The genes are TRBV10-1 and TRBJ2-2; no clear D. Written as DNA, the CDR3 is TGCGCCAGCAGAGACCGACAGAACACCGGGGAGCTGTTTTTT. Translated, it gives CASRDRQNTGELFF.